This is a list of T cell receptor beta chains from one sample in a study of CD8+ T cells in alopecia areata. Generated by immunoSEQ multiplex PCR, the TCRdb table keeps only in-frame clones and is missing some. The sample records some 180,000 clones, about 56% being singletons. The specimen was CD8+ T cells sorted from blood. The receptors originated from a human donor in good health. CDR3s include the opening cysteine and the closing phenylalanine or tryptophan. The order of the fields is J gene, V gene, clone size, D gene, CDR3 DNA, CDR3 protein. The D gene is left open where the match is weak. Not all rows give a size; the values are once, few, many and, for expanded clones, a class.

j_gene: TRBJ2-7; v_gene: TRBV7-9; abundance: NA; d_gene: NA; CDR3nt: TGTGCTTATCGGGACTCAATCTCCTACGAGCAGTACTTC; CDR3aa: CAYRDSISYEQYF
j_gene: TRBJ2-5; v_gene: TRBV29-1; abundance: NA; d_gene: NA; CDR3nt: TGCAGCGTTGAAGAGAACCAAGAGACCCAGTACTTC; CDR3aa: CSVEENQETQYF
j_gene: TRBJ2-7; v_gene: TRBV7-6; abundance: NA; d_gene: TRBD1; CDR3nt: TGTGCCAGCAGCTTACTTGGACAGGGTTACGAGCAGTACTTC; CDR3aa: CASSLLGQGYEQYF
j_gene: TRBJ2-7; v_gene: TRBV5-1; abundance: NA; d_gene: NA; CDR3nt: TGCGCCAGCAGCTTCGAAACCCCCTACGAGCAGTACTTC; CDR3aa: CASSFETPYEQYF
j_gene: TRBJ2-7; v_gene: TRBV7-2; abundance: NA; d_gene: TRBD2; CDR3nt: TGTGCCAGCAGCTTTCGGGAGGGGTACGAGCAGTACTTC; CDR3aa: CASSFREGYEQYF
j_gene: TRBJ1-1; v_gene: TRBV19; abundance: many; d_gene: NA; CDR3nt: TGTGCCAGTAGTACCGGGATCCTGCTGTCCGCTGAAGCTTTCTTT; CDR3aa: CASSTGILLSAEAFF
j_gene: TRBJ2-2; v_gene: TRBV20-1; abundance: few; d_gene: NA; CDR3nt: TGCAGTGCTAAGAGTGGCGGGGAGCTGTTTTTT; CDR3aa: CSAKSGGELFF
j_gene: TRBJ2-7; v_gene: TRBV4-2; abundance: NA; d_gene: NA; CDR3nt: TGTGCCAGCAGCCCTAGGCTGGGGGGAGCCTACGAGCAGTACTTC; CDR3aa: CASSPRLGGAYEQYF
j_gene: TRBJ2-5; v_gene: TRBV25-1; abundance: NA; d_gene: NA; CDR3nt: TGTGCCAGCAGTGTCAACGTCGGAGAGACCCAGTACTTC; CDR3aa: CASSVNVGETQYF
j_gene: TRBJ2-7; v_gene: TRBV11-2; abundance: few; d_gene: NA; CDR3nt: TGTGCCAGCAGCTTAACAGGTGCCCTCTACGAGCAGTACTTC; CDR3aa: CASSLTGALYEQYF
j_gene: TRBJ2-1; v_gene: TRBV5-1; abundance: few; d_gene: NA; CDR3nt: TGCGCCAGCACCCAGGGGAATTATGAGCAGTTCTTC; CDR3aa: CASTQGNYEQFF
j_gene: TRBJ1-4; v_gene: TRBV27; abundance: NA; d_gene: NA; CDR3nt: TGTGCCAGCGCATCAACCGGGGCTAAACTGTTTTTT; CDR3aa: CASASTGAKLFF
j_gene: TRBJ1-1; v_gene: TRBV15; abundance: few; d_gene: NA; CDR3nt: TGTGCCACCAGCAGAGACCTGGGCTCGAACACTGAAGCTTTCTTT; CDR3aa: CATSRDLGSNTEAFF
j_gene: TRBJ2-2; v_gene: TRBV5-6; abundance: few; d_gene: NA; CDR3nt: TGTGCCAGCAGCCTTTACACCGGGGAGCTGTTTTTT; CDR3aa: CASSLYTGELFF
j_gene: TRBJ1-2; v_gene: TRBV29-1; abundance: NA; d_gene: NA; CDR3nt: TGCAGCGTTATGGATAACTATGGCTACACCTTC; CDR3aa: CSVMDNYGYTF
j_gene: TRBJ2-1; v_gene: TRBV5-6; abundance: NA; d_gene: NA; CDR3nt: TGTGCCAGCAGCTCCTCCCTGAATGAGCAGTTCTTC; CDR3aa: CASSSSLNEQFF
j_gene: TRBJ1-2; v_gene: TRBV4-1; abundance: NA; d_gene: NA; CDR3nt: TGCGCCAGCAGCCAAGTCGGGGGCAGGGACTATGGCTACACCTTC; CDR3aa: CASSQVGGRDYGYTF
j_gene: TRBJ2-5; v_gene: TRBV29-1; abundance: NA; d_gene: TRBD2; CDR3nt: TGCAGCGTTGAAGGGCCTTTGCGGGGGGGGCTAGAGACCCAGTACTTC; CDR3aa: CSVEGPLRGGLETQYF
j_gene: TRBJ1-1; v_gene: TRBV2; abundance: NA; d_gene: NA; CDR3nt: TGTGCCAGCAGTGAGAGTAGCCAGAACACTGAAGCTTTCTTT; CDR3aa: CASSESSQNTEAFF
j_gene: TRBJ2-6; v_gene: TRBV6-5; abundance: NA; d_gene: NA; CDR3nt: TGTGCCAGCAGCCTTTATGCGTCTGGGGCCAACGTCCTGACTTTC; CDR3aa: CASSLYASGANVLTF
j_gene: TRBJ2-6; v_gene: TRBV2; abundance: NA; d_gene: NA; CDR3nt: TGTGCCAGCAACCCGGGGCTAGAGGGGGCCAACGTCCTGACTTTC; CDR3aa: CASNPGLEGANVLTF
j_gene: TRBJ1-5; v_gene: TRBV25-1; abundance: NA; d_gene: NA; CDR3nt: TGTGCCAGCAGTGGGGGAAATCAGCCCCAGCATTTT; CDR3aa: CASSGGNQPQHF
j_gene: TRBJ2-5; v_gene: TRBV13; abundance: NA; d_gene: TRBD2; CDR3nt: TGTGCCAGCAGTAGCGGGGAGGAGACCCAGTACTTC; CDR3aa: CASSSGEETQYF
j_gene: TRBJ2-7; v_gene: TRBV13; abundance: few; d_gene: TRBD1; CDR3nt: TGTGCCAGCAGCCAGAACCGGGACAGGGAACACGAGCAGTACTTC; CDR3aa: CASSQNRDREHEQYF
j_gene: TRBJ1-1; v_gene: TRBV27; abundance: once; d_gene: NA; CDR3nt: TGTGCCAGCAGTTTTCGGGGGAACACTGAAGCTTTCTTT; CDR3aa: CASSFRGNTEAFF
j_gene: TRBJ1-2; v_gene: TRBV4-1; abundance: NA; d_gene: NA; CDR3nt: TGCGCCAGCAGCCAGATCCCATGGGAGAGGGGCTACACCTTC; CDR3aa: CASSQIPWERGYTF
j_gene: TRBJ1-2; v_gene: TRBV9; abundance: NA; d_gene: NA; CDR3nt: TGTGCCAGCAGCGTGGAGGGGGGCGGTGGCTACACCTTC; CDR3aa: CASSVEGGGGYTF
j_gene: TRBJ2-1; v_gene: TRBV5-6; abundance: few; d_gene: NA; CDR3nt: TGTGCCAGCAGCTTTGGGGTTGAGCAGTTCTTC; CDR3aa: CASSFGVEQFF
j_gene: TRBJ1-4; v_gene: TRBV11-2; abundance: NA; d_gene: NA; CDR3nt: TGTGCCAGCAGGCTCTCCTCCCTTGGTCCAGGGGCTAATGAAAAACTGTTTTTT; CDR3aa: CASRLSSLGPGANEKLFF
j_gene: TRBJ1-2; v_gene: TRBV7-9; abundance: NA; d_gene: NA; CDR3nt: TGTGCCACCAAAAGAAAGGACCGCAACTATGGCTACACCTTC; CDR3aa: CATKRKDRNYGYTF
j_gene: TRBJ2-1; v_gene: TRBV7-8; abundance: once; d_gene: NA; CDR3nt: TGTGCCAGCAGCTTCACCAATAAGGGGGGCTCCTACAATGAGCAGTTCTTC; CDR3aa: CASSFTNKGGSYNEQFF
j_gene: TRBJ2-2; v_gene: TRBV5-6; abundance: NA; d_gene: NA; CDR3nt: TGTGCCAGCAGCGGGGTGGGGTCCGGGGAGCTGTTTTTT; CDR3aa: CASSGVGSGELFF